The T cell receptor (beta chain) under discussion was sequenced for a study of tumor and adjacent non-tumor tissue in lung cancer. This sample's RNA came from whole unsorted tissue. Distant lung tissue was collected more than 3 cm away from the tumor edge. TCRbeta libraries were built with three rounds of nested PCR, modified from ARM-PCR. MiXCR, run by TCRdb on the multiplex PCR reads, gives a single entry per CDR3 protein. The profile shows roughly 90,000 distinct CDR3 sequences, approximately 73% of them singletons. Comment on this clonotype: Relative to the germline gene, one junction end is altered; a read error may explain this.

CDR1 is MNHNS and CDR2 is SASEGT in the germline V gene. CDR3 length: 14 residues. Sequencing used distant non-tumor lung tissue. This chain joins TRBV6-1 and TRBJ1-5, with TRBD1 as a possible D gene (6 bases). The clonotype was recovered from a woman in her forties or fifties with non-small cell lung cancer. The CDR3 DNA follows: TGTGCCACCCGAATGGGGGGGCTCAATCGGCCCCAGCATTTT. This sequence encodes CATRMGGLNRPQHF.